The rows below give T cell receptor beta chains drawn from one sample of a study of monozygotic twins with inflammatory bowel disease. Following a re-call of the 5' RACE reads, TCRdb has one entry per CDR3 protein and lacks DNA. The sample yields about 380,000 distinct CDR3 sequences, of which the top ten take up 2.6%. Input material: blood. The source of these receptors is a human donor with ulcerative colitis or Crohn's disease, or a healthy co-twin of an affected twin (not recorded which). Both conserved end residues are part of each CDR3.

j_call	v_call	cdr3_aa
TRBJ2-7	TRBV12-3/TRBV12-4	CASSSISGQYF
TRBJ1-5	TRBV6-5	CASRRQGHSPQHF
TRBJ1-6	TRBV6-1	CASSRDRPSSYNSPLHF
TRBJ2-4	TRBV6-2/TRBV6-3	CASSPRLGNIQYF
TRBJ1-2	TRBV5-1	CASSVTPGGDYGYTF
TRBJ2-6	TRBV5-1	CASSIKPGHSSGANVLTF
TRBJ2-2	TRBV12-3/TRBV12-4	CASSFRQGGSGELFF
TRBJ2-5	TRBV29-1	CSAAGGLETQYF
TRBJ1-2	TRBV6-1	CASRWDRGTYGYTF
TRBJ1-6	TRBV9	CASSGRQGGSPLHF
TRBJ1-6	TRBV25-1	CASSVRAGGDNSPLHF
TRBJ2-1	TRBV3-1	CASSQGVSGGKSNEQFF
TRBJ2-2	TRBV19	CASGSRRQGYTGELFF
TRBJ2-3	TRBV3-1	CASTPTSGAISDTQYF
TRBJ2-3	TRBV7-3	CASSPGTHITDTQYF
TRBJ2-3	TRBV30	CAFSGGASDTQYF
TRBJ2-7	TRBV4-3	CASSQELGTVSSYEQYF
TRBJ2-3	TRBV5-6	CASSLGGARRADTQYF
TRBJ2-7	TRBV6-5	CASSFQRSYEQYF
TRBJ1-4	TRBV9	CASSAEQGEKLFF
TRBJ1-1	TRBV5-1	CASSPQDSEGEAFF
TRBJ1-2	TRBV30	CAWRPTRASYGYTF
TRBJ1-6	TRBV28	CASSTPPQKFNSPLHF
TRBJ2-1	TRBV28	CASSLGVEGASYNEQFF
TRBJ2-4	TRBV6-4	CASSDALAVETGGLAKNIQYF
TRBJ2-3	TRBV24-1	CATSGDWRRSDTQYF
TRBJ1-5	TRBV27	CASSPVYPGQGINQPQHF
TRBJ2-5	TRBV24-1	CATSDLDNVVGETQYF
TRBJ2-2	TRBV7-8	CASSLGASGGSANTGELFF
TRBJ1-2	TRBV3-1	CASSRGQLPGYGYTF
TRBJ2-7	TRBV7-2	CASSFSGTGMGAYEQYF
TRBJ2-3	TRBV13	CASSLRQGGVGTDTQYF
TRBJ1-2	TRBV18	CASSRNQPGETGGYGYTF
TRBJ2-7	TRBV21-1	CASSKEFRGMAGDEQYF
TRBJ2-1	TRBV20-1	CSAHDHKRMIPGSYNEQFF
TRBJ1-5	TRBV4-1	CASSQDRRAEPQHF
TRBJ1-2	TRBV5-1	CASSFGFGRDYGYTF
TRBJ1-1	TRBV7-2	CASSLQGYESTEAFF
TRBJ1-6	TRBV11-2	CASSTAPGQRVYNSPLHF
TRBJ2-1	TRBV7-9	CASSLAGGIEQFF
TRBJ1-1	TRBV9	CASSPRVYTEAFF
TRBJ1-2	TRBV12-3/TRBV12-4	CASSRNPGQLNYGYTF
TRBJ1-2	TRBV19	CASSRTVGNGYTF
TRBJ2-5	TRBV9	CASSVAAAGAQETQYF
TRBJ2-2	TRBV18	CASSPPWDSLNTGELFF
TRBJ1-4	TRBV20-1	CSARDHGGFEKLFF
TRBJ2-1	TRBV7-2	CASSLALDNEQFF
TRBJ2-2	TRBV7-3	CASSLTAAGELFF
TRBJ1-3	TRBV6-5	CASSYTWDRTSGNTIYF
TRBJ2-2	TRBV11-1	CASSSPRETGELFF
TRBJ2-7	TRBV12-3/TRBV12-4	CASSFMSMTGSYEQYF
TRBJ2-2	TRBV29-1	CSVSRDRGYGDGELFF
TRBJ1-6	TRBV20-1	CSARGGPNNSPLHF